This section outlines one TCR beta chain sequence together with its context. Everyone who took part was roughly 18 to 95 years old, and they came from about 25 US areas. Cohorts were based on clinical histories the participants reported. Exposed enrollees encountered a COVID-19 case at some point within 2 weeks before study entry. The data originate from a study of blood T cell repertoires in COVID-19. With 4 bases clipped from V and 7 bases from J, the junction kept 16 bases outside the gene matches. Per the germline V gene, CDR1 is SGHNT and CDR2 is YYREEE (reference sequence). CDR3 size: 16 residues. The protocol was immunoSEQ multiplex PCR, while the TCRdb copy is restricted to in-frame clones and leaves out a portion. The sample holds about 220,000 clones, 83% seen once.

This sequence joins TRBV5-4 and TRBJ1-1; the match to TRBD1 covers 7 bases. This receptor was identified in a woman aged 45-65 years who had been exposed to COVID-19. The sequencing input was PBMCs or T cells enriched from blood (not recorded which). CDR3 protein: CASSKLVLGTVGEAFF. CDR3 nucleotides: TGTGCCAGCAGCAAGCTAGTCTTAGGGACAGTTGGTGAAGCTTTCTTT. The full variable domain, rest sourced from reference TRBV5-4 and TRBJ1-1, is ETGVTQSPTHLIKTRGQQVTLRCSSQSGHNTVSWYQQALGQGPQFIFQYYREEENGRGNFPPRFSGLQFPNYSSELNVNALELDDSALYLCASSKLVLGTVGEAFFGQGTRLTVV.